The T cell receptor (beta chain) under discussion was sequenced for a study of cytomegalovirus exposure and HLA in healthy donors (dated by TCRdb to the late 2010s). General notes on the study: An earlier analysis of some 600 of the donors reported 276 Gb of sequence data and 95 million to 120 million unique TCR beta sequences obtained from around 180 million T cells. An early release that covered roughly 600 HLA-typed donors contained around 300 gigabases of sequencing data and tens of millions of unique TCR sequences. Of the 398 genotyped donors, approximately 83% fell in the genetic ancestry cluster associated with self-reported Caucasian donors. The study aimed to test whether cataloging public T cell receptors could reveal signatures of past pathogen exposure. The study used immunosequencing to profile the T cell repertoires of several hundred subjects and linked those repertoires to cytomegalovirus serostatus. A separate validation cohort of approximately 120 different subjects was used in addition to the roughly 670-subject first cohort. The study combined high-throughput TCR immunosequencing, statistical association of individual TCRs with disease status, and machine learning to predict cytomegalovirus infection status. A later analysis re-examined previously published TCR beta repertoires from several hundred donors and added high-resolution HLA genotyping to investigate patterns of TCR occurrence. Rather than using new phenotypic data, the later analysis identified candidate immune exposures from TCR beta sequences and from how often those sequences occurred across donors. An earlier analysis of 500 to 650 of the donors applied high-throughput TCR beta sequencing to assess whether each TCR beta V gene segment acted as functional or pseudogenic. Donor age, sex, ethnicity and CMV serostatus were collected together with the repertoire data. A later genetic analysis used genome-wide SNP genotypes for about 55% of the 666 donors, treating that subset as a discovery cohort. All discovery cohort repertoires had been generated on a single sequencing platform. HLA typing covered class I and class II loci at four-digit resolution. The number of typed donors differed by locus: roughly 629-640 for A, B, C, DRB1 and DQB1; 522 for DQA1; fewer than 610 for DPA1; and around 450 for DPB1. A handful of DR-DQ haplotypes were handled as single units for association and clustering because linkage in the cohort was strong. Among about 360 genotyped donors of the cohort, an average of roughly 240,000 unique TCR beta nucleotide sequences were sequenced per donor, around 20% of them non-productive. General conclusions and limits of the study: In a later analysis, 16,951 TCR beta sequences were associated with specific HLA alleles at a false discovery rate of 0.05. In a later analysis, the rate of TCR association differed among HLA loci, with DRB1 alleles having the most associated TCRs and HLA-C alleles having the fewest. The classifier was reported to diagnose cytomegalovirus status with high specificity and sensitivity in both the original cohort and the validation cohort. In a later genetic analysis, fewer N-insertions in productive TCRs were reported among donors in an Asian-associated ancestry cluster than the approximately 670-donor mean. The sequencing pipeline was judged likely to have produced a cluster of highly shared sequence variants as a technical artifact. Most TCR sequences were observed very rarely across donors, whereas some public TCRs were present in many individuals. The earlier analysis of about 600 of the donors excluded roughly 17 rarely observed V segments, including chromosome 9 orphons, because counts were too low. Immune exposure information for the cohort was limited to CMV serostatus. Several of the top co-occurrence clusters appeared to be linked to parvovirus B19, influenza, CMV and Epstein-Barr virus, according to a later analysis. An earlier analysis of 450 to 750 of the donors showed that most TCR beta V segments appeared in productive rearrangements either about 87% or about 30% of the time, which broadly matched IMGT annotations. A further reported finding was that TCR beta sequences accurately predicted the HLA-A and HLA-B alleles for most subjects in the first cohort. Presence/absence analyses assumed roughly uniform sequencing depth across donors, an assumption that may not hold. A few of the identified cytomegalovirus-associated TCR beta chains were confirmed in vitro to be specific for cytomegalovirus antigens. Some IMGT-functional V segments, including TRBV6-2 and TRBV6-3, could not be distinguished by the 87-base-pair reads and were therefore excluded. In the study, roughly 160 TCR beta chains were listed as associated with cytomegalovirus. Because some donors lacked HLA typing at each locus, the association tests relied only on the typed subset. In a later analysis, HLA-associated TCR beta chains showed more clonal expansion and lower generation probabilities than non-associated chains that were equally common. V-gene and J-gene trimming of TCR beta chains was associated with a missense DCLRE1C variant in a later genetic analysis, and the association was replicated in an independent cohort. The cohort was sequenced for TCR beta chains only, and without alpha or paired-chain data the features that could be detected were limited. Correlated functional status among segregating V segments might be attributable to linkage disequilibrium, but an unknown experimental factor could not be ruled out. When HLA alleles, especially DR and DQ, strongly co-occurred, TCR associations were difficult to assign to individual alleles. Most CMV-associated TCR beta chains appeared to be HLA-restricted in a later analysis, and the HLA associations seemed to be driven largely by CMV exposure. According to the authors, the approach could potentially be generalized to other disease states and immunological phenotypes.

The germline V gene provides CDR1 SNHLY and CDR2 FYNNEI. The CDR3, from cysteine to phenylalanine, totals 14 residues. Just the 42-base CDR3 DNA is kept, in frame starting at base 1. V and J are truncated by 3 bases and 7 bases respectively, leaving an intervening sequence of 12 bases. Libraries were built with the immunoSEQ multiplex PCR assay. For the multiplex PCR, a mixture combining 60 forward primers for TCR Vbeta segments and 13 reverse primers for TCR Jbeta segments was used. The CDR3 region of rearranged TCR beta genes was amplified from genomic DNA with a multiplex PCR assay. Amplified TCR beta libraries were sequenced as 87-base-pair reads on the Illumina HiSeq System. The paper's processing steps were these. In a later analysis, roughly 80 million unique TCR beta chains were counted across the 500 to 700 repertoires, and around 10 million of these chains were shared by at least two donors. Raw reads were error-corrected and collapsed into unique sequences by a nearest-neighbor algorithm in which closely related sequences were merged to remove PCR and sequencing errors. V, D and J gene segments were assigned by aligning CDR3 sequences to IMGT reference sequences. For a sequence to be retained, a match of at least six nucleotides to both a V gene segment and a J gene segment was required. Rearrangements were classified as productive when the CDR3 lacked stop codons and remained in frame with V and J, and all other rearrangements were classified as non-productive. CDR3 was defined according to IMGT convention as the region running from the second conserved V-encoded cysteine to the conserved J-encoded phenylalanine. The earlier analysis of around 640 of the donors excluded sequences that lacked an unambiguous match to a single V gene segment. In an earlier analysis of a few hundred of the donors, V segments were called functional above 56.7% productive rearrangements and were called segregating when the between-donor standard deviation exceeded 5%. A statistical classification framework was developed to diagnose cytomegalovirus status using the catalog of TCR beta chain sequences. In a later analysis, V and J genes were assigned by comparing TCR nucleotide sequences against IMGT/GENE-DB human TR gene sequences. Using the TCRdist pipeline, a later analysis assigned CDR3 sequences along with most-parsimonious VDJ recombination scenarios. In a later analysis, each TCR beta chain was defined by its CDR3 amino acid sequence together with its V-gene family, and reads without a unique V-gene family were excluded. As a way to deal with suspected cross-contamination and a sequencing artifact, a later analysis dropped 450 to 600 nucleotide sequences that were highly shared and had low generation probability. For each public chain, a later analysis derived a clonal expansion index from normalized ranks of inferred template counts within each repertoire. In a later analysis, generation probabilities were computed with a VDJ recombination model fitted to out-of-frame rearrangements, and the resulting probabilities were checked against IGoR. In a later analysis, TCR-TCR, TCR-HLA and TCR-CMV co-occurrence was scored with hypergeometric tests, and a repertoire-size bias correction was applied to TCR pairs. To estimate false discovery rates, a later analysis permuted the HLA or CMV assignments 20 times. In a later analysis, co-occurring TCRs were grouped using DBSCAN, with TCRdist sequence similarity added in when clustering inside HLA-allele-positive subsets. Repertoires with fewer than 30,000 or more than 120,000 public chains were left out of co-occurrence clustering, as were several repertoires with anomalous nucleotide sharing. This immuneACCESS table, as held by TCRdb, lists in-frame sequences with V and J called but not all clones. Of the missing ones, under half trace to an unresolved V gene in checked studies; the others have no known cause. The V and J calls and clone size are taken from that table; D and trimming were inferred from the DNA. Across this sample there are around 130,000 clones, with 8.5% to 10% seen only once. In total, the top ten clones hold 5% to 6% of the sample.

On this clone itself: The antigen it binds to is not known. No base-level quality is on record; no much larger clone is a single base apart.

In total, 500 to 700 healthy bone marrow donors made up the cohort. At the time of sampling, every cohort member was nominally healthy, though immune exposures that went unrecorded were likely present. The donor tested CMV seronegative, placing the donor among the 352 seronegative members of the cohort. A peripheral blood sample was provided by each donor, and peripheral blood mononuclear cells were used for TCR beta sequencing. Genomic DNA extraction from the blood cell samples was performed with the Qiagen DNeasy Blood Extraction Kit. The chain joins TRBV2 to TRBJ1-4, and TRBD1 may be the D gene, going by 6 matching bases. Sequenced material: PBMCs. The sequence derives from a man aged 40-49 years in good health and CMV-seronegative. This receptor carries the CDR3 CASSDGGLIEKLFF. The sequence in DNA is TGTGCCAGCAGTGACGGGGGGCTTATTGAAAAACTGTTTTTT.